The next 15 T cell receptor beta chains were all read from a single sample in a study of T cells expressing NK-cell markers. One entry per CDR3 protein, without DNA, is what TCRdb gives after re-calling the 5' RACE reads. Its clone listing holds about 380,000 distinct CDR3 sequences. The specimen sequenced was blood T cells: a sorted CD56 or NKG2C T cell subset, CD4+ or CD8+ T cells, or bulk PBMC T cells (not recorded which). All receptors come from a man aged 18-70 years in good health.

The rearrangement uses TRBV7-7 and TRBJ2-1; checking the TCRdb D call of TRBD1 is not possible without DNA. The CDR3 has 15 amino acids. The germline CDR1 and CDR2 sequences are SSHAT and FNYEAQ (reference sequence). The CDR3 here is CASSLSGGAVNEQFF.

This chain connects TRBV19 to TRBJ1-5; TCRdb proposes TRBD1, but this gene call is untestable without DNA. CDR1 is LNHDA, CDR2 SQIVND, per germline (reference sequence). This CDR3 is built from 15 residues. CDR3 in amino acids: CASSPSGGGNQPQHF.

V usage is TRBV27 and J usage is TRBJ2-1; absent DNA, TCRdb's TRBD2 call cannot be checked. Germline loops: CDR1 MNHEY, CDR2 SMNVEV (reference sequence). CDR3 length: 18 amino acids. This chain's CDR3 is CASSSQTWRGAYYNEQFF.

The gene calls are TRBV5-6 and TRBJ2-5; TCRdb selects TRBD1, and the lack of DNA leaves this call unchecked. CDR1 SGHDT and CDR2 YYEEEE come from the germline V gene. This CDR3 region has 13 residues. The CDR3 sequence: CASSTGTMETQYF. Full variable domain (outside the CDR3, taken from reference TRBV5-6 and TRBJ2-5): DAGVTQSPTHLIKTRGQQVTLRCSPKSGHDTVSWYQQALGQGPQFIFQYYEEEERQRGNFPDRFSGHQFPNYSSELNVNALLLGDSALYLCASSTGTMETQYFGPGTRLLVL.

The CDR3 sequence: CASSLDFSSRNTGELFF. V gene TRBV11-3 combines with J gene TRBJ2-2; absent DNA, TCRdb's TRBD2 call cannot be checked. CDR3 length: 17 amino acids. Germline V gives CDR1 SGHNT, CDR2 YENEEA.

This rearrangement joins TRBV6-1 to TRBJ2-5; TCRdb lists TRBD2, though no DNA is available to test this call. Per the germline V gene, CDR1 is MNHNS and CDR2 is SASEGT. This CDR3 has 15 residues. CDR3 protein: CASSVAGGAGETQYF.

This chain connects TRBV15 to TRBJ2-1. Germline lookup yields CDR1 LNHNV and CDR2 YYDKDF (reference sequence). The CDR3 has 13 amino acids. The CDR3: CATSREADNEQFF.

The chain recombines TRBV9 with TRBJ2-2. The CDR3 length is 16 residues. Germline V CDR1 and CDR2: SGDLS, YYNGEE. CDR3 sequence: CASSVVEGTNTGELFF.

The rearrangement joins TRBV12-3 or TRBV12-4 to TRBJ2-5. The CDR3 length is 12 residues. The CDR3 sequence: CASRDDQETQYF.

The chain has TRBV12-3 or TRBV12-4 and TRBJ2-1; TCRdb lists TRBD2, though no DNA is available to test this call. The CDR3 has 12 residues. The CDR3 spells CASSPLRIEQFF.

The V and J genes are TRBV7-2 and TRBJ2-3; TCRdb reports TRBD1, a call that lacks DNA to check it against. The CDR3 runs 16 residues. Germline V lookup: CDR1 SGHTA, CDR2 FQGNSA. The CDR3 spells CASSFGGTVLTDTQYF.

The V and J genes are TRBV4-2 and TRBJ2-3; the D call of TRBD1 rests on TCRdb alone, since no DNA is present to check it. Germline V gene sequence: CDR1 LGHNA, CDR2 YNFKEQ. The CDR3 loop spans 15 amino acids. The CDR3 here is CASSQIGGYTDTQYF.

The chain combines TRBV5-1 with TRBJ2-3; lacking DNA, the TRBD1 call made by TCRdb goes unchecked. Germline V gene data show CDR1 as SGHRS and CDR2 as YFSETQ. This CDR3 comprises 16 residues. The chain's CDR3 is CASSPNAGVSTDTQYF.

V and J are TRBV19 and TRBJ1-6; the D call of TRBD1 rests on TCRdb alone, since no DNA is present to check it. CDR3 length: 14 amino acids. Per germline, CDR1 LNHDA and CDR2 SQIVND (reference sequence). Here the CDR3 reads CASKGETVNSPLHF.

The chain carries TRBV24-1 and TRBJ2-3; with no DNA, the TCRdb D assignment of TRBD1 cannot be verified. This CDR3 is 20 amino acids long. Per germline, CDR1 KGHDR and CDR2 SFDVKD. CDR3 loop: CATSVQRETGRKKCTDTQYF.